This T cell receptor (beta chain) was observed in a study of blood T cell repertoires in COVID-19. Profiling relied on immunoSEQ multiplex PCR, and the TCRdb table lists in-frame clones only, not all of them. The table shows roughly 69,000 clones, with 90% occurring only once. Trimming took off 5 bases at V and 2 bases at J, with 28 bases between the two ends. The CDR3 contains 20 residues. The germline V gene has CDR1 SGHNT and CDR2 YENEEA. Sequencing was done on a sample of peripheral blood. This TCR came from a man between 45 and 60 years old with acute or convalescent COVID-19. This chain uses TRBV11-3 with TRBJ1-3; possible D gene TRBD1, 6 bases. In nucleotides, the CDR3 is TGTGCCAGCAGCCACAACGATTGGGGGACCGGGACAAATACTGGAAACACCATATATTTT. This codes for CASSHNDWGTGTNTGNTIYF.